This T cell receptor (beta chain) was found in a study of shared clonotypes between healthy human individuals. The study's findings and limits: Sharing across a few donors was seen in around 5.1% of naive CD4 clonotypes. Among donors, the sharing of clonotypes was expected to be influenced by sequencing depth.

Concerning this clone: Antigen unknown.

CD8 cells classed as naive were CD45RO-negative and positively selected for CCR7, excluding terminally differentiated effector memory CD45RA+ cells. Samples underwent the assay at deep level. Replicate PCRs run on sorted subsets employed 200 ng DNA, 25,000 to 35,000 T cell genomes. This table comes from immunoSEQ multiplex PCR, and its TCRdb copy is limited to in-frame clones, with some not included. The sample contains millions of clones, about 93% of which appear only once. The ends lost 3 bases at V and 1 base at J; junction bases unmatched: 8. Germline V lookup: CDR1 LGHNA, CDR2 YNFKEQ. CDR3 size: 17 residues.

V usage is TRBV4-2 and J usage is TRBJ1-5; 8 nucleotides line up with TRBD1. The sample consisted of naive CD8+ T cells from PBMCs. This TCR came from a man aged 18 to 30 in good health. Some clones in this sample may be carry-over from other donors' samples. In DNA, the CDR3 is TGTGCCAGCAGCCATGTACAGGGGGATGAGAGCAATCAGCCCCAGCATTTT. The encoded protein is CASSHVQGDESNQPQHF.